This T cell receptor (beta chain) was recovered during a study of CD8 T cells in ankylosing spondylitis. On this clonotype: What it recognizes is unknown. A read error is possible here, since a much larger clone lies one base away.

The study, taken as a whole, reports: Apparently characteristic of ankylosing spondylitis blood was a TCR beta motif (about 8 highly homologous variants). With a CD8+ phenotype, disease-linked clones were relatively rare in peripheral blood. Researchers reportedly found disease-linked clones significantly enriched in matched ankylosing spondylitis synovial fluid.

The authors made TCR beta libraries by quantitative 5'-RACE with molecular barcodes. TCRdb itself ran the 5' RACE reads through MiXCR, one entry per CDR3 protein. Of 200,000 or so distinct CDR3 sequences listed, 10% to 15% are singletons. CDR1 and CDR2 from the germline V gene are SGHRS and YFSETQ. There are 15 residues in the CDR3. The sequenced material came from blood, either unsorted or a sorted T cell fraction (not recorded which). The origin of this receptor is a female donor with ankylosing spondylitis or in good health (not recorded which). V and J are TRBV5-1 and TRBJ1-4; 7 bases line up with TRBD1. The CDR3 DNA reads TGCGTCAGCAGTTTGCAGGGGGACGGAGTTGAAAAACTGTTTTTT. Amino acid sequence: CVSSLQGDGVEKLFF.